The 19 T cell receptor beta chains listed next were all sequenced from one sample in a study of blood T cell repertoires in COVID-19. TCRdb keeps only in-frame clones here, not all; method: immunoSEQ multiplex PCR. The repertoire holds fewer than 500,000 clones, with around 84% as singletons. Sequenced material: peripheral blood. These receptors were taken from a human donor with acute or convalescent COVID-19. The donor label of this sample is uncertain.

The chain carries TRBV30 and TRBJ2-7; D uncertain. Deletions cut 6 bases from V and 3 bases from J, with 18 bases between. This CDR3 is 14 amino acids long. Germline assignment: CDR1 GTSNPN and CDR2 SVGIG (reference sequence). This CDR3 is CACPARGKNYEQYF. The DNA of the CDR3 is TGTGCCTGCCCTGCCCGCGGCAAAAACTACGAGCAGTACTTC.

This chain's CDR3 is CASSLGDWRDTQYF. The CDR3 region has the DNA TGTGCCAGCAGCTTAGGTGATTGGCGGGATACGCAGTATTTT. The V call is TRBV7-9, the J call TRBJ2-3; no clear D gene. Germline loops: CDR1 SEHNR, CDR2 FQNEAQ (reference sequence). This CDR3 is built from 14 residues. Trimming stripped 1 base from V and 6 bases from J, with 11 bases between.

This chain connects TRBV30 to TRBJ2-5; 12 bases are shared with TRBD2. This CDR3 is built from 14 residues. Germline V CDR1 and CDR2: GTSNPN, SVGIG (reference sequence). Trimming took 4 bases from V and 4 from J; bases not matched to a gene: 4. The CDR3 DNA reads TGTGCCTGGACTAGCGGGAGGGGTAGAGAGACCCAGTACTTC. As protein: CAWTSGRGRETQYF.

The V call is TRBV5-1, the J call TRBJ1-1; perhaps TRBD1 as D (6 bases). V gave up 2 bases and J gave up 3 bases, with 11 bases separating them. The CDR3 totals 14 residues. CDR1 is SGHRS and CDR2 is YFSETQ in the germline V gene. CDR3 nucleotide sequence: TGCGCCAGCAGCTTACAGGGCATGGACACTGAAGCTTTCTTT. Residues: CASSLQGMDTEAFF.

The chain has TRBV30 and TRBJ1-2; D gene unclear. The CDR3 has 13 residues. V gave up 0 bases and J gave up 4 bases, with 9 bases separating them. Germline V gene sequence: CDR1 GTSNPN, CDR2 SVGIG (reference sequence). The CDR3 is CAWSVYGPYGYTF. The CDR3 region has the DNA TGTGCCTGGAGTGTATACGGTCCCTATGGCTACACCTTC.

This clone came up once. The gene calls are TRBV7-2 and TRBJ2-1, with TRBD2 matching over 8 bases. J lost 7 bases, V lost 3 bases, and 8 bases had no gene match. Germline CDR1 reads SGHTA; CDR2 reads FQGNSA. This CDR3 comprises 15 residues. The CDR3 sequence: CASSFSGTQGNEQFF. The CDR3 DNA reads TGTGCCAGCAGCTTTAGCGGGACCCAAGGGAATGAGCAGTTCTTC.

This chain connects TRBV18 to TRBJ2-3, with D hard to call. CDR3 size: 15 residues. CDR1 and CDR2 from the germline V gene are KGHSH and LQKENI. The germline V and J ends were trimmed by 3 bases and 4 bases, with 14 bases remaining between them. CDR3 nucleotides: TGTGCCAGCTCACCGGCACAAAGTGAATCAGATACGCAGTATTTT. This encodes CASSPAQSESDTQYF.

CDR3 sequence (DNA): TGTGCCAGCAGTTACCCTCTGGGGCAGGATGGCTACACCTTC. Translation: CASSYPLGQDGYTF. The genes are TRBV6-6 and TRBJ1-2; TRBD1 is a possible D gene (5 bases). The CDR3 covers 14 residues. Trimming removed 2 bases from V and 6 bases from J, with 13 bases in between. In germline, CDR1 is MNHNY, CDR2 SVGAGI (reference sequence).

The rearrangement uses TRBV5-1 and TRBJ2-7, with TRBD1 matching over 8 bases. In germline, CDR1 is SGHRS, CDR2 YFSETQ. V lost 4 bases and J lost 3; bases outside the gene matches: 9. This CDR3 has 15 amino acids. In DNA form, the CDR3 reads TGCGCCAGCAGCCCGGGACAGGCGAAGATCTACGAGCAGTACTTC. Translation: CASSPGQAKIYEQYF. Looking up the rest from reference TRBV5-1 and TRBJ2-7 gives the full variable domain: KAGVTQTPRYLIKTRGQQVTLSCSPISGHRSVSWYQQTPGQGLQFLFEYFSETQRNKGNFPGRFSGRQFSNSRSEMNVSTLELGDSALYLCASSPGQAKIYEQYFGPGTRLTVT.

The CDR3: CASRAGTGTGTEAFF. The CDR3 nucleotides read TGTGCCAGCAGAGCCGGGACAGGGACGGGCACTGAAGCTTTCTTT. The genes are TRBV11-2 and TRBJ1-1; 9 bases are shared with TRBD1. The length of the CDR3 is 15 residues. Unmatched junction bases numbered 9, after V lost 6 bases and J lost 4 bases. Per the germline V gene, CDR1 is SGHAT and CDR2 is FQNNGV.

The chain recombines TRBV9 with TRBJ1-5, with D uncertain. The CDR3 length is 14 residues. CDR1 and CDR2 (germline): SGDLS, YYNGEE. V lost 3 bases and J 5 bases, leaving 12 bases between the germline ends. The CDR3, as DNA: TGTGCCAGCAGCGCTGTCGGGGTGGATCAGCCCCAGCATTTT. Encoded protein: CASSAVGVDQPQHF. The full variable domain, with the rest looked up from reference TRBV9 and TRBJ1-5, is DSGVTQTPKHLITATGQRVTLRCSPRSGDLSVYWYQQSLDQGLQFLIQYYNGEERAKGNILERFSAQQFPDLHSELNLSSLELGDSALYFCASSAVGVDQPQHFGDGTRLSIL.

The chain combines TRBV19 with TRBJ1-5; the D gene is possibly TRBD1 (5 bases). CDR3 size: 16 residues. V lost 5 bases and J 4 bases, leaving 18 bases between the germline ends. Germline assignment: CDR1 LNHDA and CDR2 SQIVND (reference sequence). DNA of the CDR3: TGTGCCAGTAGTCTGGAGACAGCCTACGCAAATCAGCCCCAGCATTTT. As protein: CASSLETAYANQPQHF.

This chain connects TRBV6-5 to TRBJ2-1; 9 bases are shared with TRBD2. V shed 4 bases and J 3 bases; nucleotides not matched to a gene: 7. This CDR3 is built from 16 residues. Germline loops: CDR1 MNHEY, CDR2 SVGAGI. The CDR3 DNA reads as TGTGCCAGCAGTTCCCCGAGCGGGGGGTACTACAATGAGCAGTTCTTC. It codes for CASSSPSGGYYNEQFF.

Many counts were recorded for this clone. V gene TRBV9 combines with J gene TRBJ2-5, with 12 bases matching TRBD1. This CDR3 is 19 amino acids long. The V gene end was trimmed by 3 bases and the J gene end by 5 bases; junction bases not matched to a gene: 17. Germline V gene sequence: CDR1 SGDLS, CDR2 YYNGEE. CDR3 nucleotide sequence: TGTGCCAGCAGCGCCCCCCGGGACAGGGGGCGTGGGTTTTTCGAGACCCAGTACTTC. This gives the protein CASSAPRDRGRGFFETQYF.

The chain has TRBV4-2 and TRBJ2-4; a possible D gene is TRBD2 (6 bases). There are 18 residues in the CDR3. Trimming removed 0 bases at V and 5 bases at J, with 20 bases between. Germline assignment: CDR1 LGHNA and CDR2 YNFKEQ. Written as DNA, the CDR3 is TGTGCCAGCAGCCAAGATAGCGGCAGGGTAACGGGTCAAAACATTCAGTACTTC. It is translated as CASSQDSGRVTGQNIQYF.

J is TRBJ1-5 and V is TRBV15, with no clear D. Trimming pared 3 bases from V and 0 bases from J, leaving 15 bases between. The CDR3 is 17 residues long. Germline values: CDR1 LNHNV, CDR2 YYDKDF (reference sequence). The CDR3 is CATSSFKAGYSNQPQHF. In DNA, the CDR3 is TGTGCCACCAGCAGCTTTAAGGCGGGATATAGCAATCAGCCCCAGCATTTT.

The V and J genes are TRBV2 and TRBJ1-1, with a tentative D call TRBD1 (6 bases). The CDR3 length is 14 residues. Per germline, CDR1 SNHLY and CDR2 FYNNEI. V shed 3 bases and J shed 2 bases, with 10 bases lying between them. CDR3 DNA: TGTGCCAGCAGTGAGGGGGCCGGAAACACTGAAGCTTTCTTT. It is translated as CASSEGAGNTEAFF.

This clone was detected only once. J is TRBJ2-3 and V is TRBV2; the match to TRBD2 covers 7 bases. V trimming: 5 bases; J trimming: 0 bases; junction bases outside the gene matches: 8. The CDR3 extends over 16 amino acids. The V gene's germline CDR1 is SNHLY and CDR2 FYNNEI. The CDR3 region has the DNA TGTGCCAGCAGTTCATGGGGGACTACTAGCACAGATACGCAGTATTTT. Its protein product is CASSSWGTTSTDTQYF.

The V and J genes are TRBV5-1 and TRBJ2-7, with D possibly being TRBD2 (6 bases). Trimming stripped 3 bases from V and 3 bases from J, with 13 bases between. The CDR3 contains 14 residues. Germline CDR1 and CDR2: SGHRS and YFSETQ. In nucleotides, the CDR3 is TGCGCCAGCAGCTCGACCGGGGGTCGCTACGAGCAGTACTTC. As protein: CASSSTGGRYEQYF.